The 28 T cell receptor beta chains in this list originate from one sample, sequenced in a study of T cell responses to AZD1222 COVID-19 vaccine. The data were produced by immunoSEQ multiplex PCR, yet TCRdb's version contains in-frame clones alone and is incomplete. Counted here are approximately 140,000 clones, 85% to 95% occurring once; the ten biggest clones make up more than 0.7%. This specimen consisted of peripheral blood, obtained on day 0 of MenACWY control vaccination. The source is an adult in good health.

The chain has TRBV7-9 and TRBJ1-3, with D hard to call. V was clipped by 0 bases and J by 0 bases, with 3 bases between them. The CDR3 covers 14 residues. CDR1 and CDR2 from the germline V gene are SEHNR and FQNEAQ (reference sequence). This CDR3 reads CASSLALSGNTIYF. DNA of the CDR3: TGTGCCAGCAGCTTAGCGCTCTCTGGAAACACCATATATTTT.

The chain recombines TRBV11-2 with TRBJ1-6, with 7 bases identical to TRBD1. CDR3 length equals 15 residues. V lost 1 base to trimming and J lost 7 bases; unmatched junction nucleotides: 4. Germline lookup yields CDR1 SGHAT and CDR2 FQNNGV. CDR3 loop: CASSLAGGLNSPLHF. The DNA of the CDR3 is TGTGCCAGCAGCTTAGCAGGGGGTTTGAATTCACCCCTCCACTTT.

This sequence joins TRBV2 and TRBJ2-1, with TRBD2 identical over 15 bases. The length of the CDR3 is 13 residues. V was pared by 10 bases and J by 7 bases, with 2 bases of the junction left unmatched. Germline values: CDR1 SNHLY, CDR2 FYNNEI. The CDR3 sequence is CATGTSGRNEQFF. Written as DNA, the CDR3 is TGTGCCACCGGGACTAGCGGGAGGAATGAGCAGTTCTTC.

This chain joins TRBV19 and TRBJ1-5, with D perhaps matching TRBD1 (5 bases). V was trimmed by 5 bases and J by 0 bases, leaving 14 bases between them. The V gene's germline CDR1 is LNHDA and CDR2 SQIVND (reference sequence). This CDR3 is built from 16 residues. The CDR3 reads CASSQIQEYSNQPQHF. The CDR3 coding sequence is TGTGCCAGTAGTCAAATACAGGAGTATAGCAATCAGCCCCAGCATTTT.

V gene TRBV28 combines with J gene TRBJ1-5, with D hard to call. Germline CDR1 and CDR2: MDHEN and SYDVKM. This CDR3 spans 17 amino acids. Trimming removed 4 bases from V and 7 bases from J, with 23 bases in between. CDR3 bases: TGTGCCAGCAGTTACCCGGGTGGGCGGAAGTTCGGGCAGCCCCAGCATTTT. Protein: CASSYPGGRKFGQPQHF. Looking up the rest from reference TRBV28 and TRBJ1-5 gives the full variable domain: DVKVTQSSRYLVKRTGEKVFLECVQDMDHENMFWYRQDPGLGLRLIYFSYDVKMKEKGDIPEGYSVSREKKERFSLILESASTNQTSMYLCASSYPGGRKFGQPQHFGDGTRLSIL.

This chain links TRBV4-1 with TRBJ1-5; D remains ambiguous. Trimming shortened V by 3 bases and J by 2 bases, and 11 bases separated the two germline ends. This CDR3 region has 15 residues. Germline CDR1 MGHRA, CDR2 YSYEKL. CDR3 in DNA: TGCGCCAGCAGCCAGCGGTTCTCAGGCAATCAGCCCCAGCATTTT. Its translation is CASSQRFSGNQPQHF.

This chain uses TRBV11-2 with TRBJ1-1; 7 bases are a match to TRBD1. Germline assignment: CDR1 SGHAT and CDR2 FQNNGV. V shed 1 base, J shed 1 base, and the junction held 12 bases outside the gene matches. This CDR3 has 18 amino acids. The CDR3 loop is CASSLVGWDRGTNTEAFF. DNA of the CDR3: TGTGCCAGCAGCTTAGTGGGATGGGACAGAGGGACGAACACTGAAGCTTTCTTT.

Remarks on this clone: Other DNA sequences within the sample encode an identical CDR3. The chain is built from TRBV4-1 and TRBJ1-4; D unresolved. CDR3 size: 12 residues. Germline CDR1 reads MGHRA; CDR2 reads YSYEKL. Trimming took 4 bases from V and 8 from J, leaving 8 bases between them. CDR3 protein: CASSLEREKLFF. The CDR3 nucleotides read TGCGCCAGCAGCCTCGAGAGGGAAAAACTGTTTTTT.

V gene TRBV19 combines with J gene TRBJ2-1; D possibly corresponds to TRBD2 (6 bases). The V gene lost 8 bases and the J gene lost 1 base, with 18 bases spanning the gap. CDR1 LNHDA and CDR2 SQIVND come from the germline V gene (reference sequence). The CDR3 consists of 16 residues. The CDR3 here is CASGGSGQRSYNEQFF. CDR3 in DNA: TGTGCCAGTGGGGGGAGCGGCCAACGTTCCTACAATGAGCAGTTCTTC.

The chain joins TRBV9 to TRBJ2-1; possible D gene TRBD1, 6 bases. The CDR3 covers 17 residues. V was pared by 2 bases and J by 0 bases, with 15 bases between. Germline values: CDR1 SGDLS, CDR2 YYNGEE. CDR3 DNA sequence: TGTGCCAGCAGCGTGCGTAGGACAGTCGGCTCCTACAATGAGCAGTTCTTC. It codes for CASSVRRTVGSYNEQFF.

The V and J genes are TRBV30 and TRBJ1-2; D is uncertain. The ends were cut back, 2 bases at V and 7 bases at J, with 8 bases in the middle. The CDR3 contains 11 residues. CDR1 and CDR2 (germline): GTSNPN, SVGIG (reference sequence). The CDR3, as DNA: TGTGCCTGGAGTAAAAAGGGTGGCTACACCTTC. This sequence encodes CAWSKKGGYTF.

The rearrangement links TRBV4-2 to TRBJ1-1; D not certain. Trimming took 5 bases from V and 1 from J, leaving 11 bases between them. The germline V gene encodes CDR1 LGHNA and CDR2 YNFKEQ. The CDR3 contains 14 residues. The CDR3 sequence is CASSEADQNTEAFF. CDR3 coding DNA: TGTGCCAGCAGCGAAGCGGATCAGAACACTGAAGCTTTCTTT.

The genes are TRBV10-1 and TRBJ1-5, with a possible D match to TRBD1 (6 bases). Germline assignment: CDR1 WNHNN and CDR2 SYGVQD (reference sequence). V dropped 11 bases and J dropped 2 bases, with 13 bases sitting between them. The CDR3 loop spans 13 amino acids. The CDR3 loop is CAPGGGCNQPQHF. CDR3 bases: TGCGCCCCCGGAGGGGGGTGCAATCAGCCCCAGCATTTT.

The chain has TRBV30 and TRBJ1-1; 8 bases match TRBD1. The CDR3 runs 15 residues. The germline V gene encodes CDR1 GTSNPN and CDR2 SVGIG (reference sequence). V was pared by 0 bases and J by 10 bases, with 13 bases of the junction left unmatched. CDR3 bases: TGTGCCTGGAGTGTACTCGGACAGGGTCTGAGGGGAGCTTTCTTT. Encoded protein: CAWSVLGQGLRGAFF.

The rearrangement joins TRBV2 to TRBJ1-2; TRBD1 matches 10 bases. Trimming took 7 bases from V and 1 from J; bases not matched to a gene: 3. Germline CDR1 is SNHLY and CDR2 is FYNNEI. The CDR3 spans 14 residues. The CDR3 nucleotides read TGTGCCAGCAAGGGACAGGGGAATAACTATGGCTACACCTTC. Amino acid sequence: CASKGQGNNYGYTF.

The chain recombines TRBV5-8 with TRBJ1-5; D is unclear. V gave up 4 bases and J gave up 6 bases, with 11 bases separating them. Germline V gene lookup returns CDR1 SGHTS and CDR2 YDEGEE. The length of the CDR3 is 13 residues. CDR3 sequence reads: CASSRRPGQPQHF. CDR3 DNA: TGTGCCAGCAGCCGGAGGCCCGGTCAGCCCCAGCATTTT. Full variable domain (outside the CDR3, taken from reference TRBV5-8 and TRBJ1-5): EAGVTQSPTHLIKTRGQQATLRCSPISGHTSVYWYQQALGLGLQFLLWYDEGEERNRGNFPPRFSGRQFPNYSSELNVNALELEDSALYLCASSRRPGQPQHFGDGTRLSIL.

V is TRBV7-9 and J is TRBJ1-2; D gene uncertain. The ends were cut back, 6 bases at V and 7 bases at J, with 15 bases in the middle. Germline CDR1 SEHNR, CDR2 FQNEAQ (reference sequence). This CDR3 region has 13 residues. The CDR3 sequence: CASSPPQQAGYTF. The CDR3, as DNA: TGTGCCAGCAGTCCTCCACAACAAGCTGGCTACACCTTC.

This rearrangement joins TRBV5-1 to TRBJ1-4; D is undetermined. The CDR3 has 15 amino acids. CDR1 and CDR2 from the germline V gene are SGHRS and YFSETQ. The germline V and J ends were trimmed by 7 bases and 5 bases, with 18 bases remaining between them. In DNA form, the CDR3 reads TGCGCCAGCGGCCCCAACGGCGACTCCAATGAAAAACTGTTTTTT. Amino acids: CASGPNGDSNEKLFF.

The V gene is TRBV4-1, the J gene TRBJ1-2; 9 nucleotides match TRBD1. Germline V gene lookup returns CDR1 MGHRA and CDR2 YSYEKL. The V segment lost 4 bases and the J segment 7 bases; nucleotides outside the gene matches: 4. CDR3 length: 13 residues. CDR3 sequence: CASSRDRVAGYTF. CDR3 nucleotides: TGCGCCAGCAGCCGGGACAGGGTCGCTGGCTACACCTTC.

CDR3 protein: CATSDTARAYEQYF. In DNA, the CDR3 is TGTGCCACCAGTGATACAGCTCGGGCCTACGAGCAGTACTTC. The chain is built from TRBV24-1 and TRBJ2-7, with D uncertain. CDR1 is KGHDR, CDR2 SFDVKD, per germline. This CDR3 region has 14 residues. Trimming cost V 3 bases and J 2 bases, with 10 bases left between them.

The gene calls are TRBV6-5 and TRBJ2-3; 9 bases fit TRBD1. V lost 4 bases to trimming and J lost 4 bases; unmatched junction nucleotides: 6. Germline loops: CDR1 MNHEY, CDR2 SVGAGI. CDR3 length: 15 residues. Here the CDR3 reads CASSSDRGGSDTQYF. The CDR3 DNA reads as TGTGCCAGCAGTTCGGACAGGGGAGGTTCAGATACGCAGTATTTT.

The chain is built from TRBV19 and TRBJ2-4, with 7 nucleotides matching TRBD2. V dropped 7 bases and J dropped 1; count of bases not matched to a gene: 13. The germline V gene has CDR1 LNHDA and CDR2 SQIVND (reference sequence). The CDR3 has 17 residues. The CDR3 DNA is TGTGCCAGTAATGCTCACGGCGGGAGTGTTGCCAAAAACATTCAGTACTTC. Amino acids: CASNAHGGSVAKNIQYF.

This clone was seen once. The genes are TRBV18 and TRBJ2-7, with 8 positions matching TRBD1. The CDR3 consists of 15 residues. V shed 1 base, J shed 3 bases, and the junction held 5 bases outside the gene matches. CDR1 KGHSH and CDR2 LQKENI come from the germline V gene. Here the CDR3 reads CASSPRSTGGYEQYF. DNA of the CDR3: TGTGCCAGCTCACCACGATCCACAGGGGGCTACGAGCAGTACTTC.

This chain connects TRBV24-1 to TRBJ2-5, with 7 positions matching TRBD2. With V trimmed by 2 bases and J by 4 bases, 3 bases remained unmatched. CDR1 and CDR2 (germline): KGHDR, SFDVKD. The CDR3 length is 14 residues. The CDR3 DNA reads as TGTGCCACCAGTGATTCAGGGAGGGGAGAGACCCAGTACTTC. Protein: CATSDSGRGETQYF.

The V call is TRBV10-3, the J call TRBJ1-6; 7 bases match TRBD1. The V gene's germline CDR1 is ENHRY and CDR2 SYGVKD. The CDR3 has 14 residues. V lost 6 bases and J lost 5; bases outside the gene matches: 4. The CDR3 is CAIRIGQDNSPLHF. The CDR3 coding sequence is TGTGCCATCAGAATCGGACAGGATAATTCACCCCTCCACTTT.

Turning to this clone: Other DNA sequences in this specimen translate into the identical CDR3. The J gene is TRBJ1-1, the V gene TRBV7-9, with D hard to call. The CDR3 has 13 amino acids. Looked up from germline, CDR1 is SEHNR and CDR2 is FQNEAQ (reference sequence). Trimming shortened V by 1 base and J by 1 base, and 4 bases separated the two germline ends. CDR3: CASSLDSNTEAFF. Here the CDR3 DNA reads TGTGCCAGCAGCTTAGATTCGAACACTGAAGCTTTCTTT. Full variable domain (outside the CDR3, taken from reference TRBV7-9 and TRBJ1-1): DTGVSQNPRHKITKRGQNVTFRCDPISEHNRLYWYRQTLGQGPEFLTYFQNEAQLEKSRLLSDRFSAERPKGSFSTLEIQRTEQGDSAMYLCASSLDSNTEAFFGQGTRLTVV.

CDR3 amino acids: CATSVGKYSPSYNSPLHF. CDR3 coding DNA: TGTGCCACCAGTGTCGGGAAATACTCTCCCTCCTATAATTCACCCCTCCACTTT. The chain employs TRBV24-1 and TRBJ1-6; unclear D gene. CDR3 size: 18 residues. In germline, CDR1 is KGHDR, CDR2 SFDVKD. Deletions cut 5 bases from V and 0 bases from J, with 16 bases between.

J is TRBJ2-5 and V is TRBV5-4, with TRBD2 matching over 14 bases. V shed 4 bases, J shed 7 bases, and the junction held 9 bases outside the gene matches. Germline V CDR1 and CDR2: SGHNT, YYREEE (reference sequence). CDR3 size: 16 residues. The CDR3 sequence is CASSKGLAGGRGTQYF. The CDR3 bases are TGTGCCAGCAGCAAAGGACTAGCGGGGGGAAGAGGGACCCAGTACTTC.